This is a list of T cell receptor beta chains from one sample in a study of T cell responses to AZD1222 COVID-19 vaccine. Some clones are missing from TCRdb's copy, which holds only in-frame ones; the method was immunoSEQ multiplex PCR. The sample yields some 140,000 clones, 80% to 90% seen once. This specimen consisted of peripheral blood, obtained on day 0 of AZD1222 vaccination. The receptors come from an adult in good health. Both conserved end residues are part of each CDR3. Each record gives: J gene, clone size, D gene, V gene, CDR3 protein, CDR3 DNA. The D gene is left open where the match is weak. Some rows mark clone size as missing; the rest say once, few, many or name a class of expanded clone.

j_call: TRBJ1-5; clone_size: -; d_call: -; v_call: TRBV25-1; cdr3_aa: CASSEQGTFDNQPQHF; cdr3_nt: TGTGCCAGCAGTGAACAGGGAACCTTCGATAATCAGCCCCAGCATTTT
j_call: TRBJ1-1; clone_size: -; d_call: -; v_call: TRBV5-1; cdr3_aa: CASSLEGRRDTEAFF; cdr3_nt: TGCGCCAGCAGCTTAGAAGGGAGGAGGGACACTGAAGCTTTCTTT
j_call: TRBJ2-5; clone_size: many; d_call: -; v_call: TRBV15; cdr3_aa: CATSTIAGEETQYF; cdr3_nt: TGTGCCACCAGCACCATTGCAGGGGAAGAGACCCAGTACTTC
j_call: TRBJ1-4; clone_size: -; d_call: -; v_call: TRBV12-3/TRBV12-4; cdr3_aa: CASRPGTFEKLFF; cdr3_nt: TGTGCCAGCAGACCCGGGACATTTGAAAAACTGTTTTTT
j_call: TRBJ2-1; clone_size: -; d_call: -; v_call: TRBV9; cdr3_aa: CASSVDSGFYNEQFF; cdr3_nt: TGTGCCAGCAGCGTAGATAGCGGCTTTTACAATGAGCAGTTCTTC
j_call: TRBJ1-4; clone_size: -; d_call: -; v_call: TRBV19; cdr3_aa: CASSMGPRGDEKLFF; cdr3_nt: TGTGCCAGTAGTATGGGGCCTCGCGGGGATGAAAAACTGTTTTTT
j_call: TRBJ2-7; clone_size: -; d_call: TRBD2; v_call: TRBV5-4; cdr3_aa: CASSPGTNPYEQYF; cdr3_nt: TGTGCCAGCAGCCCCGGGACTAACCCTTACGAGCAGTACTTC
j_call: TRBJ1-2; clone_size: -; d_call: -; v_call: TRBV6-6; cdr3_aa: CASSPSYGYTF; cdr3_nt: TGTGCCAGCAGCCCTAGCTATGGCTACACCTTC
j_call: TRBJ2-7; clone_size: -; d_call: TRBD1; v_call: TRBV6-5; cdr3_aa: CASNRKGTGPYEQYF; cdr3_nt: TGTGCCAGCAACAGAAAGGGGACAGGGCCGTACGAGCAGTACTTC
j_call: TRBJ1-1; clone_size: -; d_call: TRBD1; v_call: TRBV5-5; cdr3_aa: CASSLRDRGLGVFF; cdr3_nt: TGTGCCAGCAGCTTGAGGGACAGGGGGCTGGGGGTTTTCTTT
j_call: TRBJ2-3; clone_size: -; d_call: TRBD2; v_call: TRBV5-1; cdr3_aa: CASSLTRLAGGTDTQYF; cdr3_nt: TGCGCCAGCAGCTTGACCCGACTAGCGGGTGGCACAGATACGCAGTATTTT
j_call: TRBJ2-1; clone_size: -; d_call: -; v_call: TRBV19; cdr3_aa: CASLTRTNEQFF; cdr3_nt: TGTGCCAGTCTGACTAGGACCAATGAGCAGTTCTTC
j_call: TRBJ1-1; clone_size: -; d_call: TRBD1; v_call: TRBV19; cdr3_aa: CASSITGGRGEAFF; cdr3_nt: TGTGCCAGTAGTATTACAGGGGGACGGGGTGAAGCTTTCTTT
j_call: TRBJ1-2; clone_size: few; d_call: -; v_call: TRBV2; cdr3_aa: CASQKERGYVEGYTF; cdr3_nt: TGTGCCAGCCAAAAGGAGCGGGGTTACGTGGAAGGCTACACCTTC
j_call: TRBJ1-2; clone_size: -; d_call: -; v_call: TRBV19; cdr3_aa: CASSYTGGYTF; cdr3_nt: TGTGCCAGTAGTTATACAGGGGGCTACACCTTC
j_call: TRBJ1-6; clone_size: -; d_call: -; v_call: TRBV9; cdr3_aa: CASSVRQDNSPLHF; cdr3_nt: TGTGCCAGCAGCGTACGACAGGATAATTCACCCCTCCACTTT
j_call: TRBJ1-6; clone_size: -; d_call: -; v_call: TRBV12-3/TRBV12-4; cdr3_aa: CASSTHRDSPLHF; cdr3_nt: TGTGCCAGCAGTACCCACAGGGATTCACCCCTCCACTTT
j_call: TRBJ2-1; clone_size: -; d_call: TRBD1; v_call: TRBV3-1/TRBV3-2; cdr3_aa: CASSRGTGGSRNNEQFF; cdr3_nt: TGTGCCAGCAGCCGGGGCACAGGGGGCAGTAGGAACAATGAGCAGTTCTTC
j_call: TRBJ2-2; clone_size: -; d_call: TRBD2; v_call: TRBV10-3; cdr3_aa: CAISENLAGVGTGELFF; cdr3_nt: TGTGCCATCAGTGAGAACCTAGCGGGAGTAGGGACCGGGGAGCTGTTTTTT
j_call: TRBJ1-5; clone_size: -; d_call: -; v_call: TRBV18; cdr3_aa: CASSLRGQPQHF; cdr3_nt: TGTGCCAGCTCACTCCGGGGTCAGCCCCAGCATTTT
j_call: TRBJ2-3; clone_size: few; d_call: TRBD2; v_call: TRBV5-6; cdr3_aa: CASSFRGRGPGDTQYF; cdr3_nt: TGTGCCAGCAGCTTCCGCGGGAGGGGCCCAGGAGATACGCAGTATTTT
j_call: TRBJ2-3; clone_size: -; d_call: TRBD2; v_call: TRBV5-4; cdr3_aa: CASSLTSGFTDTQYF; cdr3_nt: TGTGCCAGCAGCTTGACTAGCGGATTCACAGATACGCAGTATTTT
j_call: TRBJ1-1; clone_size: -; d_call: -; v_call: TRBV11-3; cdr3_aa: CASSPPSLTEAFF; cdr3_nt: TGTGCCAGCAGCCCACCCTCCCTCACTGAAGCTTTCTTT
j_call: TRBJ2-2; clone_size: -; d_call: TRBD2; v_call: TRBV27; cdr3_aa: CASSLSGRATGELFF; cdr3_nt: TGTGCCAGCAGTCTCAGCGGGAGGGCCACCGGGGAGCTGTTTTTT
j_call: TRBJ2-7; clone_size: -; d_call: TRBD2; v_call: TRBV28; cdr3_aa: CASSLSLAGGPEDF; cdr3_nt: TGTGCCAGCAGTTTATCTCTAGCGGGAGGGCCGGAGGACTTC
j_call: TRBJ2-7; clone_size: -; d_call: TRBD1; v_call: TRBV29-1; cdr3_aa: CSVVDRGRSYEQYF; cdr3_nt: TGCAGCGTCGTGGACAGGGGGCGCTCCTACGAGCAGTACTTC
j_call: TRBJ2-3; clone_size: -; d_call: -; v_call: TRBV27; cdr3_aa: CASSSRSGDTQYF; cdr3_nt: TGTGCCAGCAGTTCCCGATCGGGAGATACGCAGTATTTT
j_call: TRBJ2-7; clone_size: -; d_call: TRBD2; v_call: TRBV5-5; cdr3_aa: CASSFNIAGRSGQYF; cdr3_nt: TGTGCCAGCAGCTTTAATATAGCGGGAAGGTCGGGGCAGTACTTC
j_call: TRBJ1-5; clone_size: -; d_call: TRBD1; v_call: TRBV5-8; cdr3_aa: CASSSGQENQPQHF; cdr3_nt: TGTGCCAGCAGCTCTGGACAGGAGAATCAGCCCCAGCATTTT
j_call: TRBJ1-1; clone_size: -; d_call: -; v_call: TRBV10-3; cdr3_aa: CAISESGAGNTEAFF; cdr3_nt: TGTGCCATCAGTGAGTCGGGGGCGGGGAACACTGAAGCTTTCTTT
j_call: TRBJ1-5; clone_size: -; d_call: -; v_call: TRBV30; cdr3_aa: CAWSRYGGGQPQHF; cdr3_nt: TGTGCCTGGAGTAGATATGGGGGGGGGCAGCCCCAGCATTTT
j_call: TRBJ1-1; clone_size: -; d_call: -; v_call: TRBV7-9; cdr3_aa: CASSYSDLNTEAFF; cdr3_nt: TGTGCCAGCAGCTACAGTGACCTGAACACTGAAGCTTTCTTT
j_call: TRBJ2-7; clone_size: -; d_call: -; v_call: TRBV21-1; cdr3_aa: CASSKESHAGGPEEQYF; cdr3_nt: TGTGCCAGCAGCAAAGAATCCCACGCGGGAGGGCCTGAGGAGCAGTACTTC
j_call: TRBJ2-7; clone_size: -; d_call: TRBD1; v_call: TRBV11-1; cdr3_aa: CASSLAPGTGVWTYEQYF; cdr3_nt: TGTGCCAGCAGCTTAGCGCCCGGGACAGGGGTGTGGACCTACGAGCAGTACTTC
j_call: TRBJ1-2; clone_size: -; d_call: TRBD1; v_call: TRBV24-1; cdr3_aa: CATSESGTGGGYTF; cdr3_nt: TGTGCCACCAGTGAGTCCGGGACAGGGGGCGGCTACACCTTC
j_call: TRBJ2-3; clone_size: -; d_call: TRBD1; v_call: TRBV30; cdr3_aa: CAWSVQGTGDTQYF; cdr3_nt: TGTGCCTGGAGTGTACAGGGGACCGGGGATACGCAGTATTTT
j_call: TRBJ2-7; clone_size: -; d_call: -; v_call: TRBV5-1; cdr3_aa: CASSLARGQSYEQYF; cdr3_nt: TGCGCCAGCAGCTTGGCTCGGGGGCAGTCCTACGAGCAGTACTTC
j_call: TRBJ1-2; clone_size: -; d_call: -; v_call: TRBV20-1; cdr3_aa: CSASRADGYGYTF; cdr3_nt: TGCAGTGCTAGTAGGGCCGACGGGTATGGCTACACCTTC
j_call: TRBJ2-1; clone_size: -; d_call: -; v_call: TRBV7-8; cdr3_aa: CASSTKWLTFGYNEQFF; cdr3_nt: TGTGCCAGCAGCACAAAGTGGTTGACGTTTGGATACAATGAGCAGTTCTTC
j_call: TRBJ2-1; clone_size: -; d_call: -; v_call: TRBV14; cdr3_aa: CASSQDLGPSSYNEQFF; cdr3_nt: TGTGCCAGCAGCCAAGATCTGGGGCCTAGCTCCTACAATGAGCAGTTCTTC
j_call: TRBJ2-7; clone_size: -; d_call: TRBD1; v_call: TRBV28; cdr3_aa: CASSPTGPGQGDEQYF; cdr3_nt: TGTGCCAGCAGTCCCACGGGGCCGGGACAGGGGGACGAGCAGTACTTC
j_call: TRBJ1-1; clone_size: -; d_call: -; v_call: TRBV11-1; cdr3_aa: CASSSGEGTEAFF; cdr3_nt: TGTGCCAGCAGCTCGGGGGAGGGTACTGAAGCTTTCTTT
j_call: TRBJ1-1; clone_size: -; d_call: -; v_call: TRBV6-2/TRBV6-3; cdr3_aa: CASSYGGAAEAFF; cdr3_nt: TGTGCCAGCAGTTACGGGGGGGCCGCTGAAGCTTTCTTT
j_call: TRBJ1-1; clone_size: -; d_call: TRBD1; v_call: TRBV5-1; cdr3_aa: CASNRGTDTEAFF; cdr3_nt: TGCGCCAGCAACAGGGGGACGGACACTGAAGCTTTCTTT
j_call: TRBJ2-1; clone_size: -; d_call: -; v_call: TRBV4-3; cdr3_aa: CASSQGPSSNRNEQFF; cdr3_nt: TGCGCCAGCAGCCAAGGCCCTAGCAGCAACCGCAATGAGCAGTTCTTC
j_call: TRBJ2-7; clone_size: -; d_call: TRBD1; v_call: TRBV30; cdr3_aa: CAWSGDSYEQYF; cdr3_nt: TGTGCCTGGAGTGGGGACAGCTACGAGCAGTACTTC
j_call: TRBJ1-1; clone_size: -; d_call: -; v_call: TRBV11-3; cdr3_aa: CASSLVPGELTEAFF; cdr3_nt: TGTGCCAGCAGCTTAGTCCCAGGGGAACTCACTGAAGCTTTCTTT
j_call: TRBJ2-5; clone_size: few; d_call: TRBD1; v_call: TRBV5-4; cdr3_aa: CASSLGQGQETQYF; cdr3_nt: TGTGCCAGCAGCTTGGGACAGGGACAAGAGACCCAGTACTTC